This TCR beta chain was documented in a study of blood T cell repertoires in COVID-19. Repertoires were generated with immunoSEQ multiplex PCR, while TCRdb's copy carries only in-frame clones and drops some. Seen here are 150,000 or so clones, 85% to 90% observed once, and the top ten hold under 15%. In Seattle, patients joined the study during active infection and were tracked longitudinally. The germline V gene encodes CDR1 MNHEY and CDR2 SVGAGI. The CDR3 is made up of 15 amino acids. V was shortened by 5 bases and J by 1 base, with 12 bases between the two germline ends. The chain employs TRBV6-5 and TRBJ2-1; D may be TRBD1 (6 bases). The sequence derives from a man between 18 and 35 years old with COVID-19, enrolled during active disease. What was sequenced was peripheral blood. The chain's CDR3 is CASSPGTHSYNEQFF. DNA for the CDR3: TGTGCCAGCAGTCCCGGGACACATTCCTACAATGAGCAGTTCTTC.